A single T cell receptor beta chain is shown here with its context. Its antigen is unidentified. This record belongs to a study of cytomegalovirus exposure and HLA in healthy donors. Study as a whole: The platform used for the 100 to 150 validation repertoires matched that of the approximately 670 first-cohort repertoires, a later analysis reported. Study outcomes and limitations: The study designated 164 TCR beta chains cytomegalovirus-associated.

Trimming took off 3 bases at V and 4 bases at J, with 12 bases between the two ends. Germline V CDR1 and CDR2: SEHNR, FQNEAQ (reference sequence). This CDR3 has 14 amino acids. The method was immunoSEQ multiplex PCR; TCRdb's version includes in-frame clones alone and lacks a portion of them. The sample consists of 100,000 to 150,000 clones, about nine tenths of them appearing once. The TCR comes from a woman under 30 in good health and CMV-seronegative. The sequenced sample was PBMCs. The V call is TRBV7-9, the J call TRBJ2-5; D remains unclear. CDR3 residues: CASSFPEESETQYF. Here the CDR3 DNA reads TGTGCCAGCAGCTTCCCCGAGGAATCAGAGACCCAGTACTTC.